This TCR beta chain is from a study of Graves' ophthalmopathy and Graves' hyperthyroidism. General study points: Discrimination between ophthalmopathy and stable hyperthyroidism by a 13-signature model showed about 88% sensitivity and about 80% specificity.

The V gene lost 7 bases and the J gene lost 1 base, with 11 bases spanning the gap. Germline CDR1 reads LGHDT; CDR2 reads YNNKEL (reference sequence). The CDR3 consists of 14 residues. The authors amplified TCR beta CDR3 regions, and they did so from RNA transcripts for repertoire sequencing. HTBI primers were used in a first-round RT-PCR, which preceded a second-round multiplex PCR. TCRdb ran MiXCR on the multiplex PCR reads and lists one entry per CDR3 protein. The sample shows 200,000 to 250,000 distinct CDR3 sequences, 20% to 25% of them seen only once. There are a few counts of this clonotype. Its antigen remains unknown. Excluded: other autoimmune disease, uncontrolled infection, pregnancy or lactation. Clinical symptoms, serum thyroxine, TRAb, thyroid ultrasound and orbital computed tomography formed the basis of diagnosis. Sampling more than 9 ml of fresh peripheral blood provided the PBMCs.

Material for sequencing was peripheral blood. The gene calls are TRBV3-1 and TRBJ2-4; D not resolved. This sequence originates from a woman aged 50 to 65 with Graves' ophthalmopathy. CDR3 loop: CASTIAGAKNIQYF. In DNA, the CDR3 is TGTGCCAGCACCATCGCCGGGGCCAAAAACATTCAGTACTTC. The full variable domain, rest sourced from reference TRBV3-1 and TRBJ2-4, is DTAVSQTPKYLVTQMGNDKSIKCEQNLGHDTMYWYKQDSKKFLKIMFSYNNKELIINETVPNRFSPKSPDKAHLNLHINSLELGDSAVYFCASTIAGAKNIQYFGAGTRLSVL.